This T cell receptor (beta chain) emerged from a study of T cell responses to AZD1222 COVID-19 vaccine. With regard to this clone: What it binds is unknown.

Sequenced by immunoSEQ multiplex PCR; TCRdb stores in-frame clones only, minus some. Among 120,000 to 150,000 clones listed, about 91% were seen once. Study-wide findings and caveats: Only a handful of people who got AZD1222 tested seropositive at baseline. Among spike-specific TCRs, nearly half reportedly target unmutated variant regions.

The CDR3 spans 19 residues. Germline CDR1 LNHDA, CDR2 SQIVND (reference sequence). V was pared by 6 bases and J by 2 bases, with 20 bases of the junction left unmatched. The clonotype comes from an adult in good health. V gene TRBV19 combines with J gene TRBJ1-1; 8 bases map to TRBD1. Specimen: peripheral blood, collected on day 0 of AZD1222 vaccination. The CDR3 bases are TGTGCCAGTAGCTACCTACCGGGACAGGTAAACCGGAGAAACACTGAAGCTTTCTTT. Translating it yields CASSYLPGQVNRRNTEAFF.